These 5 T cell receptor beta chains were sequenced from one sample in a study of blood T cells in healthy people across ages (dated by TCRdb to between 2014 and 2017). Libraries were made using 5' RACE. The data were produced on an Illumina HiSeq 2500. A second roughly 7 to 12 cycle PCR used a sample-barcoded 5' primer and a J-beta primer mix. TCRdb itself trimmed the public reads at Q25 with fastp, ran MiXCR and retained productive beta chains. Merged by CDR3 protein, the rows form single entries marked with the most common genes and DNA. This sample holds approximately 800,000 distinct CDR3 sequences; 56% were observed only once. The top ten clones comprise about 26% of the sample. The sample was blood. These receptors all come from a man aged 40-55 years in good health.

The gene calls are TRBV28 and TRBJ2-3; D is unresolved. The CDR3 is 15 residues long. CDR1 MDHEN and CDR2 SYDVKM come from the germline V gene. V dropped 5 bases and J dropped 0 bases, with 12 bases sitting between them. The CDR3 sequence: CASSQQLRSTDTQYF. In DNA form, the CDR3 reads TGTGCCAGCAGTCAACAGCTACGAAGCACAGATACGCAGTATTTT.

The rearrangement joins TRBV20-1 to TRBJ2-4; weak D call: TRBD2 (5 bases). The DNA end favors TRBJ2-7, so the J call may be wrong. CDR3 size: 16 residues. Germline CDR1 reads DFQATT; CDR2 reads SNEGSKA (reference sequence). CDR3: CSASGVAGVGSYEQYF. CDR3 DNA: TGCAGTGCTAGTGGTGTCGCCGGGGTGGGTTCCTACGAGCAGTACTTC.

The V gene is TRBV3-1, the J gene TRBJ1-6, with D tentatively TRBD1 (5 bases). The germline CDR1 and CDR2 sequences are LGHDT and YNNKEL (reference sequence). The CDR3 is made up of 14 amino acids. Trimming pared 3 bases from V and 6 bases from J, leaving 9 bases between. CDR3 bases: TGTGCCAGCAGCCAGGGGGGGGTTAATTCACCCCTCCACTTT. Its translation is CASSQGGVNSPLHF.

V and J are TRBV6-5 and TRBJ2-2; a possible D gene is TRBD1 (5 bases). The CDR3 is 13 residues long. V gave up 7 bases and J gave up 5 bases, with 11 bases separating them. Germline lookup yields CDR1 MNHEY and CDR2 SVGAGI. CDR3 sequence reads: CASIPGWTGELFF. The CDR3 bases are TGTGCCAGCATTCCAGGGTGGACCGGGGAGCTGTTTTTT.

The chain is built from TRBV2 and TRBJ1-1; D is ambiguous. V lost 0 bases and J lost 7, with 9 bases in between. The CDR3 is 13 amino acids. Germline V gene lookup returns CDR1 SNHLY and CDR2 FYNNEI. For the CDR3, the DNA is TGTGCCAGCAGTGAAGCGAGGCGTGGTGAAGCTTTCTTT. Protein sequence: CASSEARRGEAFF.